The clone carrying this TCR beta chain was seen more than once but under ten times. This record comes from a study of technical replicates of blood from several donors. The repertoire was sequenced with immunoSEQ multiplex PCR; TCRdb's copy has only in-frame clones and lacks some. Seen here are under 85,000 clones, 70% to 90% observed once, and the top ten hold more than 5%. The sample consisted of PBMCs. The receptor's source is a human donor in good health. Some clones in this sample may be carry-over from other donors' samples.

The CDR3 coding sequence is TGCGCCAGCAGCTTGGAAGCGGAACTCTCCTACGAGCAGTACTTC. Its protein product is CASSLEAELSYEQYF. The rearrangement joins TRBV5-1 to TRBJ2-7; tentative D call: TRBD2 (5 bases). With 0 bases removed from V and 0 bases from J, the gap between germline ends came to 10 bases. This CDR3 has 15 residues. Per the germline V gene, CDR1 is SGHRS and CDR2 is YFSETQ.